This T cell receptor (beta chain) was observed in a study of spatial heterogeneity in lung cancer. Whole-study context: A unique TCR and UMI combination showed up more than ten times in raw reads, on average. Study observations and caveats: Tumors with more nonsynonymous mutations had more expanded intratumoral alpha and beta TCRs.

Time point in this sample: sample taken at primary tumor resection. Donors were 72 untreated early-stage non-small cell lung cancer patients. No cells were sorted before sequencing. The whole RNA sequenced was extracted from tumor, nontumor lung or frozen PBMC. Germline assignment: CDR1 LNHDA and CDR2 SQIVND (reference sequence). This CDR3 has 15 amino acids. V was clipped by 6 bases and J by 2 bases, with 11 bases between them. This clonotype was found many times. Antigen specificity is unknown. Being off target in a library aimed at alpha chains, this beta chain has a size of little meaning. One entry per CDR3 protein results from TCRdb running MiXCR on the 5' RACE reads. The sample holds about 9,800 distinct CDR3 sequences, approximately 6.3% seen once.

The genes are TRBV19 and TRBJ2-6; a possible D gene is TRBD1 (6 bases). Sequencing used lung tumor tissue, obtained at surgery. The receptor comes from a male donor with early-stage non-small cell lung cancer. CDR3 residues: CASSSTGTGANVLTF. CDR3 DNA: TGTGCCAGTAGCTCCACAGGGACTGGGGCCAACGTCCTGACTTTC.